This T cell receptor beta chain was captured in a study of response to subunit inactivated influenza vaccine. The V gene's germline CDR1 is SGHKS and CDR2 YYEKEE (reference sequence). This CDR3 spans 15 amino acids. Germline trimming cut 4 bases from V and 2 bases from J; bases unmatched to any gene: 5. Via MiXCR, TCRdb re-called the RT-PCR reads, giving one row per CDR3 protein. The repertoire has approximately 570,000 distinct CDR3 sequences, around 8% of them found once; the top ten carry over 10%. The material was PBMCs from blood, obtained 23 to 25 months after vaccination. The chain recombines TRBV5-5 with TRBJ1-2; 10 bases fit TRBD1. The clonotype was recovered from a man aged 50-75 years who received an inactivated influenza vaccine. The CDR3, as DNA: TGTGCCAGCAGCCTCCCGGGACAGGGGAACTATGGCTACACCTTC. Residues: CASSLPGQGNYGYTF.